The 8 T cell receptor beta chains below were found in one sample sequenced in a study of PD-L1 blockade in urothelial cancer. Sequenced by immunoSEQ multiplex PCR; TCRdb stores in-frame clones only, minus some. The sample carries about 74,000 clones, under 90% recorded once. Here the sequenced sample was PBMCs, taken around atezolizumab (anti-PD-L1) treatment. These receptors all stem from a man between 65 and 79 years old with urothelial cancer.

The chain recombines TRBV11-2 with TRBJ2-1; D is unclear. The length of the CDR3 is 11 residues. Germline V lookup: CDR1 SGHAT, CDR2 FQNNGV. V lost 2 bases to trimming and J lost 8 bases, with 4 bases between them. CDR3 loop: CASSLRYEQFF. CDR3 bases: TGTGCCAGCAGCTTACGGTATGAGCAGTTCTTC.

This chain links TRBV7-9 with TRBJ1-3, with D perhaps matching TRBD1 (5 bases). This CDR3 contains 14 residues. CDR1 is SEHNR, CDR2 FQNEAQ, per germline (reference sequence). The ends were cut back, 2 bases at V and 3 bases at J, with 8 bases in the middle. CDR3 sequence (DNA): TGTGCCAGCAGCTTAAAGGGGATTGGAAACACCATATATTTT. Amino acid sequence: CASSLKGIGNTIYF.

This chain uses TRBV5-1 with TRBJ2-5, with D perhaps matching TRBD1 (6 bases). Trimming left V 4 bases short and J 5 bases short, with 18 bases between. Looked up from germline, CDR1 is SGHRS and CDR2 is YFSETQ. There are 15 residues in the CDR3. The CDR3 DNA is TGCGCCAGCAGCGGTGTACAGGGAAACGGGGAGACCCAGTACTTC. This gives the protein CASSGVQGNGETQYF.

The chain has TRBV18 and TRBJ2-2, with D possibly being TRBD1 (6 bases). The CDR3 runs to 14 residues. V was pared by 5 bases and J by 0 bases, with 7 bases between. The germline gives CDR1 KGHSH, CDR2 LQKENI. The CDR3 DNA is TGTGCCAGCTCAACAGGGACGAACACCGGGGAGCTGTTTTTT. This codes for CASSTGTNTGELFF.

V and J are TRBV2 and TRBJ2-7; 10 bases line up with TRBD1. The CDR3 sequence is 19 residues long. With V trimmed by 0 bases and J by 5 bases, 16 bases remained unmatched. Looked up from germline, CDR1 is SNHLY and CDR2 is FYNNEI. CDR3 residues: CASSEALGTGVGRGNEQYF. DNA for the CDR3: TGTGCCAGCAGTGAAGCGCTCGGGACAGGGGTCGGGAGAGGCAACGAGCAGTACTTC. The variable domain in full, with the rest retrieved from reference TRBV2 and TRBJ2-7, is EPEVTQTPSHQVTQMGQEVILRCVPISNHLYFYWYRQILGQKVEFLVSFYNNEISEKSEIFDDQFSVERPDGSNFTLKIRSTKLEDSAMYFCASSEALGTGVGRGNEQYFGPGTRLTVT.

CDR3 DNA: TGTGCCACCAGCAGTAAGTTAGGAGTATTGGAAGAGACCCAGTACTTC. Encoded protein: CATSSKLGVLEETQYF. The chain couples TRBV15 to TRBJ2-5; D is ambiguous. Germline CDR1 reads LNHNV; CDR2 reads YYDKDF (reference sequence). V lost 3 bases to trimming and J lost 3 bases, with 17 bases between them. The CDR3 has 16 residues.

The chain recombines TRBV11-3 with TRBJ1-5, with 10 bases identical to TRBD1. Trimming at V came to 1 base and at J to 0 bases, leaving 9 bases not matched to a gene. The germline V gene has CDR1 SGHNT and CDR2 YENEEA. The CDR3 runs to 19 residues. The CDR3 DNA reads TGTGCCAGCAGCTTAGGGCCCGGGACAGGGGTTTATAGCAATCAGCCCCAGCATTTT. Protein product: CASSLGPGTGVYSNQPQHF.

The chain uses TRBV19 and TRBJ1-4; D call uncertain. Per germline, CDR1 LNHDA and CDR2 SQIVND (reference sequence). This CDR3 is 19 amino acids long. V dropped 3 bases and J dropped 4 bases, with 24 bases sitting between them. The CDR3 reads CASSILLGLVSGNNEKLFF. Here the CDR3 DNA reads TGTGCCAGTAGTATCCTTCTGGGCCTCGTTTCGGGGAATAATGAAAAACTGTTTTTT.